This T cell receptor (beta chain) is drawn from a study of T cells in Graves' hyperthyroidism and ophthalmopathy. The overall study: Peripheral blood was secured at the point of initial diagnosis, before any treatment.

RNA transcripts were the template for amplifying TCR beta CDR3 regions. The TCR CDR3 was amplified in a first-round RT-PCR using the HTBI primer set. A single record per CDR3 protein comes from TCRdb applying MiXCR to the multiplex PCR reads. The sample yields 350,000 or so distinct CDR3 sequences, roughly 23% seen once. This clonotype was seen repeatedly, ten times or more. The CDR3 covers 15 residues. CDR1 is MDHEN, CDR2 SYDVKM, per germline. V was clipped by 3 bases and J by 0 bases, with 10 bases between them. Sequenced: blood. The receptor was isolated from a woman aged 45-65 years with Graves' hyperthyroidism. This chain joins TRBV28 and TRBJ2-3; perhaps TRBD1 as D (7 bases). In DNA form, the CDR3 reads TGTGCCAGCAGTTTTGCAGGGGGGAGCACAGATACGCAGTATTTT. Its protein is CASSFAGGSTDTQYF. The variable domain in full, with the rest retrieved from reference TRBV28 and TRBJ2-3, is DVKVTQSSRYLVKRTGEKVFLECVQDMDHENMFWYRQDPGLGLRLIYFSYDVKMKEKGDIPEGYSVSREKKERFSLILESASTNQTSMYLCASSFAGGSTDTQYFGPGTRLTVL.